The 32 T cell receptor beta chains given below trace back to one sample, sequenced in a study of response to subunit inactivated influenza vaccine. From the RT-PCR reads, TCRdb called clonotypes with MiXCR, one entry per CDR3 protein. The table shows approximately 310,000 distinct CDR3 sequences, with around a fifth occurring only once. Sequencing used PBMCs from blood, obtained around 22 months after vaccination. These receptors all stem from a man between 50 and 75 years old who received an inactivated influenza vaccine.

This rearrangement joins TRBV6-1 to TRBJ1-5, with 8 bases matching TRBD1. CDR3 length equals 14 residues. The germline V gene encodes CDR1 MNHNS and CDR2 SASEGT. Unmatched junction bases numbered 3, after V lost 4 bases and J lost 4 bases. CDR3 amino acids: CASSVTGANQPQHF. CDR3 sequence (DNA): TGTGCCAGCAGTGTGACAGGGGCTAATCAGCCCCAGCATTTT.

This clonotype was observed a handful of times. The gene calls are TRBV12-2 and TRBJ2-7. TRBV12-2 is a pseudogene segment. The CDR3 is made up of 15 amino acids. The chain's CDR3 is CASRLVVGASYEQYF. CDR3 in DNA: TGTGCAAGTCGCTTAGTTGTGGGAGCCTCCTACGAGCAGTACTTC.

This clonotype was seen more than once but under ten times. The chain is built from TRBV20-1 and TRBJ1-1; possible D gene TRBD1, 6 bases. The germline gives CDR1 DFQATT, CDR2 SNEGSKA (reference sequence). The CDR3 is made up of 14 amino acids. Trimming removed 1 base from V and 5 bases from J, with 14 bases in between. As DNA, the CDR3 is TGCAGTGCTAGAGCGGGGGGCTCAGGGACTGAAGCTTTCTTT. Its translation is CSARAGGSGTEAFF.

This clonotype occurred many times. The chain couples TRBV7-9 to TRBJ1-6; 7 nucleotides agree with TRBD1. CDR3 length: 16 residues. Germline loops: CDR1 SEHNR, CDR2 FQNEAQ (reference sequence). V dropped 6 bases and J dropped 7; count of bases not matched to a gene: 12. CDR3 in amino acids: CASSPGTDLWNSPLHF. In DNA, the CDR3 is TGTGCCAGCAGTCCAGGGACAGACCTATGGAATTCACCCCTCCACTTT.

This clonotype was observed at least ten times. This chain joins TRBV12-3 or TRBV12-4 and TRBJ1-1; D remains ambiguous. The CDR3 sequence is 14 residues long. V lost 1 base to trimming and J lost 2 bases, with 8 bases between them. In DNA form, the CDR3 reads TGTGCCAGCAGTTTAGTGCACCTAAACACTGAAGCTTTCTTT. Amino acid sequence: CASSLVHLNTEAFF.

The CDR3 loop is CASSVSGYSYEQYF. The CDR3 DNA follows: TGTGCCAGCAGCGTATCAGGGTACTCCTACGAGCAGTACTTC. This rearrangement joins TRBV9 to TRBJ2-7; the D gene is possibly TRBD1 (5 bases). V lost 1 base, J lost 0 bases, and 8 bases lay in between. Per the germline V gene, CDR1 is SGDLS and CDR2 is YYNGEE. The CDR3 is made up of 14 amino acids.

The chain is built from TRBV11-2 and TRBJ2-7, with 10 bases lining up with TRBD2. Germline V gene data show CDR1 as SGHAT and CDR2 as FQNNGV. This CDR3 is built from 16 residues. The junction had 6 bases not matched to a gene; V was cut back by 0 bases and J by 4 bases. The CDR3 loop reads CASSLEATSGPYEQYF. The CDR3 DNA follows: TGTGCCAGCAGCTTAGAGGCGACTAGCGGGCCTTACGAGCAGTACTTC.

This clonotype has just a few counts. The rearrangement links TRBV5-1 to TRBJ1-6; D is unclear. The germline V and J ends were trimmed by 4 bases and 9 bases, with 14 bases remaining between them. The CDR3 runs to 14 residues. Germline V gene lookup returns CDR1 SGHRS and CDR2 YFSETQ. CDR3 region: CASSQVGEGSPLHF. The CDR3 DNA reads as TGCGCCAGCAGCCAAGTGGGTGAAGGTTCACCCCTCCACTTT.

In this sample, this clonotype turned up many times. The J gene is TRBJ1-5, the V gene TRBV6-2 or TRBV6-3, with TRBD1 as a possible D gene (5 bases). CDR3 size: 15 residues. Per germline, CDR1 MNHEY and CDR2 SVGEGT. The V gene lost 3 bases and the J gene lost 4 bases, with 13 bases spanning the gap. CDR3 amino acids: CASSYMLGGNQPQHF. CDR3 nucleotide sequence: TGTGCCAGCAGTTATATGCTGGGGGGAAATCAGCCCCAGCATTTT.

The sample holds many counts of this clonotype. CDR3 sequence (DNA): TGTGCCAGCAGCTTAGACTGGGGCATTGCTTTCTTT. Residues: CASSLDWGIAFF. The chain joins TRBV7-2 to TRBJ1-1; a weak D match, TRBD1 (5 bases). Germline V gene sequence: CDR1 SGHTA, CDR2 FQGNSA. The length of the CDR3 is 12 residues. V was clipped by 1 base and J by 11 bases, with 11 bases between them.

This clonotype has ten or more counts. This chain joins TRBV4-3 and TRBJ1-1; 9 bases match TRBD1. V trimming: 4 bases; J trimming: 0 bases; junction bases outside the gene matches: 12. Germline V CDR1 and CDR2: LGHNA, YSLEER. The CDR3 runs 18 residues. The CDR3 loop is CASSPGTGSFFMNTEAFF. The CDR3 nucleotides read TGCGCCAGCAGCCCCGGGACAGGGAGTTTTTTTATGAACACTGAAGCTTTCTTT.

J is TRBJ1-1 and V is TRBV12-3 or TRBV12-4; D unclear. The CDR3 is 13 residues long. Trimming left V 5 bases short and J 5 bases short, with 12 bases between. In DNA form, the CDR3 reads TGTGCCAGCAGTAAAAACCTAGGGACTGAAGCTTTCTTT. It translates to CASSKNLGTEAFF.

The CDR3 nucleotides are TGTGCCACCAGCAGAGCCTTAGAAGGTGGGAGAAACATTCAGTACTTC. Its protein is CATSRALEGGRNIQYF. V is TRBV15 and J is TRBJ2-4, with D perhaps TRBD2 (5 bases). The germline V and J ends were trimmed by 1 base and 6 bases, with 16 bases remaining between them. The CDR3 consists of 16 residues. The germline gives CDR1 LNHNV, CDR2 YYDKDF (reference sequence).

J is TRBJ1-6 and V is TRBV5-1; TRBD1 aligns across 7 bases. The germline CDR1 and CDR2 sequences are SGHRS and YFSETQ. CDR3 length: 15 amino acids. V dropped 2 bases and J dropped 7; count of bases not matched to a gene: 6. The CDR3 DNA sequence: TGCGCCAGCAGCTTAACGGGACAGTTGAATTCACCCCTCCACTTT. This codes for CASSLTGQLNSPLHF.

This clonotype has just a few counts. The V and J genes are TRBV27 and TRBJ2-5; 8 bases fit TRBD1. Per the germline V gene, CDR1 is MNHEY and CDR2 is SMNVEV (reference sequence). This CDR3 has 14 residues. V lost 6 bases, J lost 5 bases, and 8 bases stayed unmatched. The CDR3 region has the DNA TGTGCCAGCAGCGACACAGGGGGTTTTGAGACCCAGTACTTC. Translated: CASSDTGGFETQYF.

This rearrangement joins TRBV28 to TRBJ1-1; D is possibly TRBD1 (6 bases). V lost 2 bases, J lost 10 bases, and 11 bases lay in between. Germline CDR1 and CDR2: MDHEN and SYDVKM. The CDR3 totals 12 residues. The CDR3, as DNA: TGTGCCAGCAGTTTAGGGGGGGCTGGAGCTTTCTTT. Its protein is CASSLGGAGAFF.

The rearrangement uses TRBV12-3 or TRBV12-4 and TRBJ1-5; D is perhaps TRBD1 (5 bases). The V and J ends lost 5 bases and 9 bases respectively, with 26 bases between them. The CDR3 has 17 amino acids. CDR3 region: CASSPTAPPGRVGPQHF. Written as DNA, the CDR3 is TGTGCCAGCAGTCCTACAGCTCCACCAGGGAGGGTTGGGCCCCAGCATTTT.

The chain combines TRBV30 with TRBJ2-3; possible D gene TRBD2, 5 bases. The CDR3 length is 14 residues. Germline V gives CDR1 GTSNPN, CDR2 SVGIG (reference sequence). The germline V and J ends were trimmed by 2 bases and 0 bases, with 9 bases remaining between them. The CDR3 spells CAWSRLASTDTQYF. The CDR3 bases are TGTGCCTGGAGTAGGCTAGCAAGCACAGATACGCAGTATTTT.

The CDR3 DNA is TGTGCCAGCAGCTTAGCTTCCGGGACAGGGGCACGGGAGACCCAGTACTTC. It yields the protein CASSLASGTGARETQYF. This chain joins TRBV7-9 and TRBJ2-5; 10 bases are shared with TRBD1. V shed 0 bases and J 5 bases; nucleotides not matched to a gene: 9. Germline V lookup: CDR1 SEHNR, CDR2 FQNEAQ (reference sequence). The CDR3 is made up of 17 amino acids. Looking up the rest from reference TRBV7-9 and TRBJ2-5 gives the full variable domain: DTGVSQNPRHKITKRGQNVTFRCDPISEHNRLYWYRQTLGQGPEFLTYFQNEAQLEKSRLLSDRFSAERPKGSFSTLEIQRTEQGDSAMYLCASSLASGTGARETQYFGPGTRLLVL.

As for this clonotype: A read error may be the cause here, since a much bigger clone is one base away. This chain uses TRBV6-5 with TRBJ1-6, with a possible D match to TRBD1 (5 bases). Germline V gene data show CDR1 as MNHEY and CDR2 as SVGAGI. Between the trimmed V and J ends, which lost 5 bases and 3 bases, there was a span of 11 bases. CDR3 length: 15 amino acids. The CDR3 spells CASSHERGYNSPLHF. CDR3 sequence (DNA): TGTGCCAGCAGTCACGAAAGGGGCTATAATTCACCCCTCCACTTT.

This clonotype was observed many times. The V and J genes are TRBV2 and TRBJ1-2; the match to TRBD1 covers 11 bases. After removal of 5 bases from V and 4 bases from J, the junction contained 9 bases not matched to a gene. The CDR3 totals 16 residues. In germline, CDR1 is SNHLY, CDR2 FYNNEI. The CDR3 DNA reads TGTGCCAGCAGTCCGGGACAGGGGGTGGAGAGCTATGGCTACACCTTC. This sequence encodes CASSPGQGVESYGYTF.

Ten or more counts support this clonotype. V gene TRBV29-1 combines with J gene TRBJ1-1, with 9 bases matching TRBD1. The germline V gene encodes CDR1 SQVTM and CDR2 ANQGSEA. The J segment lost 4 bases and the V segment lost 3 bases, leaving 6 bases of the junction unmatched. The CDR3 extends over 14 amino acids. CDR3 sequence (DNA): TGCAGCGTTGAGTCGGGACAGGGAGGCACTGAAGCTTTCTTT. Its translation: CSVESGQGGTEAFF.

This clonotype has more than one count but fewer than ten. This rearrangement joins TRBV11-2 to TRBJ1-6, with D possibly matching TRBD1 (5 bases). The CDR3 loop spans 15 amino acids. V dropped 5 bases and J dropped 9 bases, with 17 bases sitting between them. Germline V gives CDR1 SGHAT, CDR2 FQNNGV. CDR3: CASSPDTVQSSPLHF. CDR3 DNA sequence: TGTGCCAGCAGCCCGGACACGGTCCAGAGTTCACCCCTCCACTTT.

This clonotype was seen more than once but under ten times. The chain's CDR3 is CASRDRAKGPYGYTF. Written as DNA, the CDR3 is TGTGCCAGCAGAGACAGGGCTAAAGGGCCCTATGGCTACACCTTC. This rearrangement joins TRBV27 to TRBJ1-2; 7 bases align to TRBD1. Germline V gene data show CDR1 as MNHEY and CDR2 as SMNVEV (reference sequence). The CDR3 runs to 15 residues. J gave up 4 bases and V 6 bases, and 11 bases lay outside the gene matches.

The rearrangement uses TRBV28 and TRBJ2-7; either TRBD1 or TRBD2 may supply D (5 bases each). V was pared by 6 bases and J by 0 bases, with 15 bases between. Germline V CDR1 and CDR2: MDHEN, SYDVKM. The CDR3 sequence is 15 residues long. CDR3 loop: CASSLGTVSSYEQYF. For the CDR3, the DNA is TGTGCCAGCAGCTTAGGGACCGTGAGCTCCTACGAGCAGTACTTC.

This clonotype was counted a few times. The V gene is TRBV19, the J gene TRBJ2-3; D might be TRBD1 (6 bases). Germline CDR1 LNHDA, CDR2 SQIVND (reference sequence). The CDR3 length is 14 residues. The ends were cut back, 6 bases at V and 3 bases at J, with 13 bases in the middle. The CDR3 nucleotides are TGTGCCAGTAGGAAGGACAGATCAACAGATACGCAGTATTTT. This gives the protein CASRKDRSTDTQYF.

This clonotype was detected once. The chain employs TRBV15 and TRBJ2-1, with D hard to call. CDR1 is LNHNV, CDR2 YYDKDF, per germline (reference sequence). The CDR3 extends over 15 amino acids. V gave up 1 base and J gave up 2 bases, with 9 bases separating them. The CDR3 spells CATSRVGSPYNEQFF. CDR3 in DNA: TGTGCCACCAGCAGAGTCGGCAGTCCCTACAATGAGCAGTTCTTC. The full variable domain, with the rest looked up from reference TRBV15 and TRBJ2-1, is DAMVIQNPRYQVTQFGKPVTLSCSQTLNHNVMYWYQQKSSQAPKLLFHYYDKDFNNEADTPDNFQSRRPNTSFCFLDIRSPGLGDTAMYLCATSRVGSPYNEQFFGPGTRLTVL.

CDR3 sequence: CASRPRDGPYEQYF. The CDR3 nucleotides are TGTGCCAGCAGGCCCCGGGACGGACCTTACGAGCAGTACTTC. The rearrangement uses TRBV6-2 or TRBV6-3 and TRBJ2-7; tentatively, D is TRBD1 or TRBD2 (5 bases each). Germline V lookup: CDR1 MNHEY, CDR2 SVGEGT. V was clipped by 6 bases and J by 4 bases, with 16 bases between them. CDR3 size: 14 residues.

The V gene is TRBV5-1, the J gene TRBJ2-1, with 9 bases that match TRBD2. CDR1 is SGHRS and CDR2 is YFSETQ in the germline V gene. This CDR3 region has 13 residues. V shed 6 bases, J shed 7 bases, and the junction held 5 bases outside the gene matches. This CDR3 is CASKLAGQNEQFF. CDR3 DNA sequence: TGCGCCAGCAAACTAGCGGGTCAGAATGAGCAGTTCTTC.

V is TRBV6-2 or TRBV6-3 and J is TRBJ2-7; no firm D call. The CDR3 is 12 amino acids. Trimming shortened V by 2 bases and J by 6 bases, and 8 bases separated the two germline ends. The germline CDR1 and CDR2 sequences are MNHEY and SVGEGT. In DNA form, the CDR3 reads TGTGCCAGCAGTTACAGGGTTCTCGAGCAGTACTTC. This translates into CASSYRVLEQYF.

This clonotype was detected only a few times. The chain links TRBV19 to TRBJ1-5; D uncertain. V was trimmed by 4 bases and J by 0 bases, leaving 7 bases between them. Germline-derived CDR1 and CDR2 are LNHDA and SQIVND (reference sequence). The CDR3 has 14 amino acids. The CDR3, as DNA: TGTGCCAGTAGTAAAGGGTATAGCAATCAGCCCCAGCATTTT. Translated: CASSKGYSNQPQHF.

The rearrangement links TRBV7-2 to TRBJ1-1; 8 nucleotides align to TRBD1. J was trimmed by 4 bases and V by 5 bases; bases with no gene match: 6. This CDR3 is 14 amino acids long. The germline CDR1 and CDR2 sequences are SGHTA and FQGNSA. CDR3 residues: CASSLTTGATEAFF. As DNA, the CDR3 is TGTGCCAGCAGCCTAACGACAGGGGCCACTGAAGCTTTCTTT. The full variable domain, its missing parts supplied by reference TRBV7-2 and TRBJ1-1, is GAGVSQSPSNKVTEKGKDVELRCDPISGHTALYWYRQSLGQGLEFLIYFQGNSAPDKSGLPSDRFSAERTGGSVSTLTIQRTQQEDSAVYLCASSLTTGATEAFFGQGTRLTVV.